This entry describes one TCR beta chain. This clone has only one observation. Its antigen target is currently unknown. Base qualities are missing; no much larger clone stands one base away. Including cysteine and phenylalanine, the CDR3 has 12 amino acids. The DNA shown is the 36-base CDR3, in frame from base 1. The V and J ends are trimmed by 1 base and 9 bases, leaving 4 bases between them. As encoded in the germline V gene (reference sequence), CDR1 is SEHNR while CDR2 is FQNEAQ. The data belong to a study of control samples from healthy donors and cancer patients (dated by TCRdb to the early 2020s). The library was built by means of the immunoSEQ multiplex PCR assay. TCRdb took over this immuneACCESS table, retaining in-frame rearrangements with V and J assigned. Such tables are incomplete; in checked studies, under half of the missing clones stem from an unresolved V gene, and the remainder is unexplained. The sample table records approximately 120,000 clones; around 92% of these occur just once. Of the sample, around 0.52% falls within the top ten clones.

Sequences were obtained from PBMCs. The clonotype was recovered from an elderly man with head and neck cancer. The V gene is TRBV7-9 and the J gene is TRBJ1-6, with the D gene uncertain. The CDR3 amino acid sequence is: CASSLDGSPLHF. In nucleotide form, the sequence is TGTGCCAGCAGCTTAGACGGTTCACCCCTCCACTTT.